This is a list of T cell receptor beta chains from one sample in a study of T cells in Graves' hyperthyroidism and ophthalmopathy. TCRdb itself ran the multiplex PCR reads through MiXCR, one entry per CDR3 protein. The sample consists of some 490,000 distinct CDR3 sequences, approximately 23% of them appearing once. The specimen was blood. Receptor source: a woman between 65 and 79 years old with Graves' ophthalmopathy. Each CDR3 is given with its conserved first and last residue. The D gene is left open where the match is weak. Clone size is given for some rows only: seen once, a few or many times, or a class if the clone is expanded.

cdr3_nt: TGTGCCAGCAGGACCGGGACAGGGTATACCGGGGAGCTGTTTTTT; cdr3_aa: CASRTGTGYTGELFF; d_call: TRBD1; j_call: TRBJ2-2; clone_size: few; v_call: TRBV7-9
cdr3_nt: TGCGCCAGCAGCTTGGAGGCCGCGGGAGAGACCCAGTACTTC; cdr3_aa: CASSLEAAGETQYF; d_call: -; j_call: TRBJ2-5; clone_size: -; v_call: TRBV5-1
cdr3_nt: TGTGCCAGCAGCTTGCCACGCGGGACGGCGAACACTGAAGCTTTCTTT; cdr3_aa: CASSLPRGTANTEAFF; d_call: -; j_call: TRBJ1-1; clone_size: many; v_call: TRBV7-9
cdr3_nt: TGTGCCAGCAGCGCACTAGCTGGCACAGATACGCAGTATTTT; cdr3_aa: CASSALAGTDTQYF; d_call: -; j_call: TRBJ2-3; clone_size: few; v_call: TRBV7-9
cdr3_nt: TGTGCCAGCCAGGCACCGGTTGGGGCGAACACCGGGGAGCTGTTTTTT; cdr3_aa: CASQAPVGANTGELFF; d_call: -; j_call: TRBJ2-2; clone_size: few; v_call: TRBV6-1
cdr3_nt: TGTGCCAGCAGTTTCGGGCAGAGAGGGACCCAGTACTTC; cdr3_aa: CASSFGQRGTQYF; d_call: -; j_call: TRBJ2-5; clone_size: few; v_call: TRBV12-3/TRBV12-4
cdr3_nt: TGTGCCAGCAGCTTAGGAGGGCACGCTGAAGCTTTCTTT; cdr3_aa: CASSLGGHAEAFF; d_call: -; j_call: TRBJ1-1; clone_size: -; v_call: TRBV7-2
cdr3_nt: TGTGCTAGTGCCACCCCAACCGGGACAGGGAGGGATGAGCAGTTCTTC; cdr3_aa: CASATPTGTGRDEQFF; d_call: TRBD1; j_call: TRBJ2-1; clone_size: -; v_call: TRBV12-5
cdr3_nt: TGTGCCAGCAGCGAAGGACGGGCCTTCCGACGGGAGCAGTACTTC; cdr3_aa: CASSEGRAFRREQYF; d_call: -; j_call: TRBJ2-7; clone_size: -; v_call: TRBV6-1
cdr3_nt: TGTGCCAGCAGTTACGGTAGCAGGGTTAACACCGGGGAGCTGTTTTTT; cdr3_aa: CASSYGSRVNTGELFF; d_call: -; j_call: TRBJ2-2; clone_size: many; v_call: TRBV6-2/TRBV6-3
cdr3_nt: TGTGCCAGCACCCAAAGCGGCCATGAGCAGTTCTTC; cdr3_aa: CASTQSGHEQFF; d_call: -; j_call: TRBJ2-1; clone_size: many; v_call: TRBV2
cdr3_nt: TGTGCCAGCAGTGGACAATTTAACTATGGCTACACCTTC; cdr3_aa: CASSGQFNYGYTF; d_call: -; j_call: TRBJ1-2; clone_size: many; v_call: TRBV2
cdr3_nt: TGTGCCAGCAGTTTTATAGGGACAGACGATCAGCCCCAGCATTTT; cdr3_aa: CASSFIGTDDQPQHF; d_call: TRBD1; j_call: TRBJ1-5; clone_size: -; v_call: TRBV28
cdr3_nt: TGCAGTGCTAGCCCCCTGAGCGGGAGGAATTGGCATGAGCAGTTCTTC; cdr3_aa: CSASPLSGRNWHEQFF; d_call: TRBD2; j_call: TRBJ2-1; clone_size: many; v_call: TRBV20-1
cdr3_nt: TGTGCCAGCAGGAGATTCCGGGACAGGGGCGGCGGGGAGCTGTTTTTT; cdr3_aa: CASRRFRDRGGGELFF; d_call: TRBD1; j_call: TRBJ2-2; clone_size: -; v_call: TRBV6-1
cdr3_nt: TGTGCCAGCAGTGAATTAGACTACCAGAAAGGAGATACGCAGTATTTT; cdr3_aa: CASSELDYQKGDTQYF; d_call: -; j_call: TRBJ2-3; clone_size: many; v_call: TRBV2
cdr3_nt: TGTGCCAGCTTAGTCAGGGGCCAAGAGACCCAGTACTTC; cdr3_aa: CASLVRGQETQYF; d_call: -; j_call: TRBJ2-5; clone_size: -; v_call: TRBV2
cdr3_nt: TGCAGTGCTAGCACAGGGAGCTCCTACGAGCAGTACTTC; cdr3_aa: CSASTGSSYEQYF; d_call: -; j_call: TRBJ2-7; clone_size: -; v_call: TRBV20-1
cdr3_nt: TGTGCCAGCAGTTATAGCGGTGGCCCCACGGGCTACACCTTC; cdr3_aa: CASSYSGGPTGYTF; d_call: -; j_call: TRBJ1-2; clone_size: -; v_call: TRBV6-5
cdr3_nt: TGCGCCAGCAGCTTGGCGGGGCTAGCGGGAGCGTACAATGAGCAGTTCTTC; cdr3_aa: CASSLAGLAGAYNEQFF; d_call: TRBD2; j_call: TRBJ2-1; clone_size: -; v_call: TRBV5-1
cdr3_nt: TGCGCCAGCAGCGGCTACAGGGGGCCTAATGAAAAACTGTTTTTT; cdr3_aa: CASSGYRGPNEKLFF; d_call: TRBD1; j_call: TRBJ1-4; clone_size: -; v_call: TRBV5-1
cdr3_nt: TGTGCCACCAGTGACTACTCGACAGGTACTTTCTTT; cdr3_aa: CATSDYSTGTFF; d_call: -; j_call: TRBJ1-1; clone_size: -; v_call: TRBV24-1
cdr3_nt: TGTGCTAGTGGCGGAGGAAATGAGCAGTTCTTC; cdr3_aa: CASGGGNEQFF; d_call: -; j_call: TRBJ2-1; clone_size: few; v_call: TRBV12-5
cdr3_nt: TGTGCCAGTAGTATCGGGACTAGCGATGAGCAGTTCTTC; cdr3_aa: CASSIGTSDEQFF; d_call: TRBD2; j_call: TRBJ2-1; clone_size: -; v_call: TRBV19
cdr3_nt: TGCAGTGCTATGGTTAGCGGGGGGCTCTACAATGAGCAGTTCTTC; cdr3_aa: CSAMVSGGLYNEQFF; d_call: TRBD2; j_call: TRBJ2-1; clone_size: many; v_call: TRBV20-1
cdr3_nt: TGTGCCAGCAACCACGGACAGGTGGGGGACACTGAAGCTTTCTTT; cdr3_aa: CASNHGQVGDTEAFF; d_call: TRBD1; j_call: TRBJ1-1; clone_size: -; v_call: TRBV12-3/TRBV12-4
cdr3_nt: TGTGCCAGCAGTTTCCTAGCGGGAGGGCCAGGCGGGGAGCTGTTTTTT; cdr3_aa: CASSFLAGGPGGELFF; d_call: TRBD2; j_call: TRBJ2-2; clone_size: few; v_call: TRBV12-3/TRBV12-4
cdr3_nt: TGTGCCATCAGTGAGTTACAGGGTACCGGGGAGCTGTTTTTT; cdr3_aa: CAISELQGTGELFF; d_call: -; j_call: TRBJ2-2; clone_size: once; v_call: TRBV10-3
cdr3_nt: TGCAGTGCTAGACCCCACGGGAGTGGGAATGAGCAGTTCTTC; cdr3_aa: CSARPHGSGNEQFF; d_call: -; j_call: TRBJ2-1; clone_size: few; v_call: TRBV20-1
cdr3_nt: TGTGCCTGGAGTGTACCCGCAGGGTATAGCAATCAGCCCCAGCATTTT; cdr3_aa: CAWSVPAGYSNQPQHF; d_call: -; j_call: TRBJ1-5; clone_size: few; v_call: TRBV30
cdr3_nt: TGTGCCGTTGGGTTCAATCAGCCCCAGCATTTT; cdr3_aa: CAVGFNQPQHF; d_call: -; j_call: TRBJ1-5; clone_size: few; v_call: TRBV6-2/TRBV6-3
cdr3_nt: TGTGCCAGCAGCTTATTCTTCTGGGAAGAGGGCAATGAGCAGTTCTTC; cdr3_aa: CASSLFFWEEGNEQFF; d_call: -; j_call: TRBJ2-1; clone_size: -; v_call: TRBV11-2
cdr3_nt: TGTGCCAGCAGCTTAGGGACAGGGAGAAGGGGGGAGACCCAGTACTTC; cdr3_aa: CASSLGTGRRGETQYF; d_call: TRBD1; j_call: TRBJ2-5; clone_size: few; v_call: TRBV11-2
cdr3_nt: TGTGCCAGCAGTCCCTACGGGACTAGCGGGACAGAGCAGTTCTTC; cdr3_aa: CASSPYGTSGTEQFF; d_call: TRBD2; j_call: TRBJ2-1; clone_size: many; v_call: TRBV27
cdr3_nt: TGTGCCAGCTCACCACAGGCCGGCGGCTATGGGTTCTTC; cdr3_aa: CASSPQAGGYGFF; d_call: -; j_call: TRBJ2-1; clone_size: few; v_call: TRBV18
cdr3_nt: TGTGCTAGTGGTTCGGGACAGGGGTACAAAAACATTCAGTACTTC; cdr3_aa: CASGSGQGYKNIQYF; d_call: TRBD1; j_call: TRBJ2-4; clone_size: -; v_call: TRBV12-5
cdr3_nt: TGTGCCAGCAGTTTGAAGGGAGGGAACTACAATGAGCAGTTCTTC; cdr3_aa: CASSLKGGNYNEQFF; d_call: TRBD2; j_call: TRBJ2-1; clone_size: -; v_call: TRBV27
cdr3_nt: TGTGCCAGCAGCTTAGGGCCAGTTAGCACAGATACGCAGTATTTT; cdr3_aa: CASSLGPVSTDTQYF; d_call: -; j_call: TRBJ2-3; clone_size: many; v_call: TRBV11-2
cdr3_nt: TGTGCCAGCAATTTAGTGGTGGAGTGTGAGGCCAACGTCCTGACTTTC; cdr3_aa: CASNLVVECEANVLTF; d_call: -; j_call: TRBJ2-6; clone_size: few; v_call: TRBV6-9
cdr3_nt: TGTGCCAGCACCGCCTCGGGCCAGGGGCAAGAGACCCAGTACTTC; cdr3_aa: CASTASGQGQETQYF; d_call: -; j_call: TRBJ2-5; clone_size: few; v_call: TRBV7-2
cdr3_nt: TGTGCCAGCAGATCCGGGACTAGACCCGGGGAGCTGTTTTTT; cdr3_aa: CASRSGTRPGELFF; d_call: TRBD2; j_call: TRBJ2-2; clone_size: many; v_call: TRBV27
cdr3_nt: TGTGCCAGCAGCTTAAAAAGGGACCGGGCCGGGGAGCTGTTTTTT; cdr3_aa: CASSLKRDRAGELFF; d_call: -; j_call: TRBJ2-2; clone_size: few; v_call: TRBV7-3
cdr3_nt: TGTGCCAGCAGTGAAGGAAACACCATATATTTT; cdr3_aa: CASSEGNTIYF; d_call: -; j_call: TRBJ1-3; clone_size: many; v_call: TRBV12-3/TRBV12-4
cdr3_nt: TGTGCCAGCAAAGCCGGCAGGGGGAACACTGAAGCTTTCTTT; cdr3_aa: CASKAGRGNTEAFF; d_call: -; j_call: TRBJ1-1; clone_size: few; v_call: TRBV2
cdr3_nt: TGTGCCATCAGTAAGGACAGGGTGGGCACTGAAGCTTTCTTT; cdr3_aa: CAISKDRVGTEAFF; d_call: TRBD1; j_call: TRBJ1-1; clone_size: -; v_call: TRBV10-3